The clone carrying this TCR beta chain was recorded at least ten times. This sample is drawn from a study of control samples from healthy donors and cancer patients. Assay used: immunoSEQ multiplex PCR; TCRdb lists only in-frame clones, some missing. The data hold fewer than 130,000 clones, with around 87% observed a single time. The sequencing input was PBMCs. This TCR derives from a woman aged 55-69 years with lung cancer.

The CDR3 is CASSRTDFLHQPQHF. DNA of the CDR3: TGCGCCAGCAGCCGCACAGATTTCCTCCATCAGCCCCAGCATTTT. V gene TRBV4-1 combines with J gene TRBJ1-5; unclear D gene. This CDR3 region has 15 residues. The V end was cut by 4 bases, the J end by 5 bases, with 15 bases between. Germline V gene data show CDR1 as MGHRA and CDR2 as YSYEKL.